The subject of this entry is one TCR beta chain. This sample was included in a study of memory CD4+ T cells and cytomegalovirus serostatus. About the research overall: Of the healthy Belgian adults, fewer than 10 were CMV seropositive and approximately 24 seronegative.

In the original analysis: After removing out-of-frame reads, over 2 million distinct TCRbeta sequences remained. Clones were sequenced by immunoSEQ multiplex PCR, and TCRdb holds only the in-frame ones, with some missing. V, J and clone size reflect that table, while D and trimming were determined from the DNA. This sample has 40,000 to 55,000 clones, with approximately 82% found just once. The CDR3 is made up of 13 amino acids. V lost 6 bases, J lost 6 bases, and 11 bases lay in between. Germline V gene lookup returns CDR1 MNHEY and CDR2 SVGAGI. The sort gate was single viable CD3+CD4+CD8-CD45RO+ cells for memory CD4+ T cells. Serum IgG to CMV pp150, pp28, p38 and p52 defined serostatus.

The sample consisted of memory CD4+ T cells from blood. The receptor comes from an adult in good health and CMV-seronegative. This chain connects TRBV6-5 to TRBJ1-4; weak D call: TRBD1 (6 bases). CDR3: CASRRGGDEKLFF. The CDR3 coding sequence is TGTGCCAGCAGGAGGGGGGGAGATGAAAAACTGTTTTTT.